This T cell receptor beta chain was recorded in a study of beta chain features in type 1 diabetes. Per the germline V gene, CDR1 is LGHNA and CDR2 is YSLEER. The V end lost 3 bases, the J end lost 4 bases, and 1 base lay between the germline ends. The CDR3 spans 11 residues. TCRB transcripts that were expressed got sequenced, as all of the isolated RNA had been reverse transcribed. Clones were read by immunoSEQ multiplex PCR, and TCRdb kept only the in-frame ones, dropping some. This table has 500,000 to 850,000 clones, roughly an eighth appearing once. Study-wide findings and caveats: When Type 1 diabetes patients were examined, their TCRB CDR3s proved moderately but significantly shorter in all four CD4+ subsets.

As regards this clone: Its specificity is not known.

This chain connects TRBV4-3 to TRBJ2-1, with D uncertain. The sequenced material came from naive CD4+ T cells from blood. The clonotype comes from a man aged 18 to 30 with type 1 diabetes. The CDR3 is CASSHYNEQFF. The CDR3 DNA follows: TGCGCCAGCAGCCATTACAATGAGCAGTTCTTC.